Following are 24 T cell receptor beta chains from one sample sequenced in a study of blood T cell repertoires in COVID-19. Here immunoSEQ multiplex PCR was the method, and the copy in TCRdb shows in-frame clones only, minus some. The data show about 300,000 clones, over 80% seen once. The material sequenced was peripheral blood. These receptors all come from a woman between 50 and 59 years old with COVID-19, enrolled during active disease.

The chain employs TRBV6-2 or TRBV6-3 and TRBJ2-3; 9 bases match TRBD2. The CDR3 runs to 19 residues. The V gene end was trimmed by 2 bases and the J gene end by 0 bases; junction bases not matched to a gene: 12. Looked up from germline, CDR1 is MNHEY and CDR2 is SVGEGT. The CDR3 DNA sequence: TGTGCCAGCAGTTACGGCGGGAGGGCTTCATGGTTAAGCACAGATACGCAGTATTTT. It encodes CASSYGGRASWLSTDTQYF.

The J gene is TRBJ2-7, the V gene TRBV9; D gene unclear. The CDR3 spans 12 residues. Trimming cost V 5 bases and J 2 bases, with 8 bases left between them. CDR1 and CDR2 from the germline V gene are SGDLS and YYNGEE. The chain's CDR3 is CASSTPPYEQYF. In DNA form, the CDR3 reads TGTGCCAGCAGTACACCACCCTACGAGCAGTACTTC.

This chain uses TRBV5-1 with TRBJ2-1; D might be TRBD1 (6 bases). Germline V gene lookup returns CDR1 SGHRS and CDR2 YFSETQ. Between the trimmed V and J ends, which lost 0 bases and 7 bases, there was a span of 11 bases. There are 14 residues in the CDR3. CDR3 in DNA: TGCGCCAGCAGCTTGGGGGGGCAGGCGAATGAGCAGTTCTTC. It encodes CASSLGGQANEQFF.

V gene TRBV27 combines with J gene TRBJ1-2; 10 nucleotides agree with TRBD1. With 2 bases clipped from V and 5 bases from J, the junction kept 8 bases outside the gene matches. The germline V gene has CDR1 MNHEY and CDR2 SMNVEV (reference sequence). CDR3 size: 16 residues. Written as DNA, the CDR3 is TGTGCCAGCAGTTTAGGGGGACAGGGGTTTGTGTATGGCTACACCTTC. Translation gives CASSLGGQGFVYGYTF.

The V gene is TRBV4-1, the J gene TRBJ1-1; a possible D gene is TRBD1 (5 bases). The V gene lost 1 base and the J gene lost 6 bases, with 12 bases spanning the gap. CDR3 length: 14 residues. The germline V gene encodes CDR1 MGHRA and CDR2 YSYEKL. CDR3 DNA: TGCGCCAGCAGCCAAGGAAAAAACAGGCCTGAAGCTTTCTTT. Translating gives CASSQGKNRPEAFF.

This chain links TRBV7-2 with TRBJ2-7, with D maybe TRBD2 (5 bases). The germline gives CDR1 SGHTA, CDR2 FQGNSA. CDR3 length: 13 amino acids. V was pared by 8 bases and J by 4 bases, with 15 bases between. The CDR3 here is CASGSGGAYEQYF. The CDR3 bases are TGTGCCAGCGGGTCTGGAGGTGCGTACGAGCAGTACTTC.

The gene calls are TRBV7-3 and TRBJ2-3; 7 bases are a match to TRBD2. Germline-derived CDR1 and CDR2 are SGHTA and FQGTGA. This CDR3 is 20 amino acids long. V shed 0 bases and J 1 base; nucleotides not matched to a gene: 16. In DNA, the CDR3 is TGTGCCAGCAGCTTAACGGTTTTTAGGGCTAGCGGAGGCTGCACAGATACGCAGTATTTT. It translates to CASSLTVFRASGGCTDTQYF.

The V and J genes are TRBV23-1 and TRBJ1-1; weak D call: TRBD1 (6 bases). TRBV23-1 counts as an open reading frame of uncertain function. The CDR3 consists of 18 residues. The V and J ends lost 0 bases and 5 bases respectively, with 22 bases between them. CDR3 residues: CASSQSKGSGVLGTEAFF. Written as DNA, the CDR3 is TGCGCCAGCAGTCAATCGAAGGGGTCAGGGGTCCTCGGGACTGAAGCTTTCTTT.

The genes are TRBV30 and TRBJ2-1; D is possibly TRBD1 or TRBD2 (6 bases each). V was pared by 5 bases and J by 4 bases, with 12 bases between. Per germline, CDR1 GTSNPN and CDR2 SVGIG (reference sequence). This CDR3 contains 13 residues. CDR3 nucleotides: TGTGCCTGGGCGGGACACCAATACAATGAGCAGTTCTTC. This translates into CAWAGHQYNEQFF.

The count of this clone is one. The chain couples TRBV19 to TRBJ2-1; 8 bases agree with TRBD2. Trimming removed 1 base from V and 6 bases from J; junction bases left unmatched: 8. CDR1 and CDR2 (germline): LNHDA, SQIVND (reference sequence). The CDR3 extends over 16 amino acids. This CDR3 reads CASSIARAGELNEQFF. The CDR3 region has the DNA TGTGCCAGTAGTATAGCCCGAGCGGGAGAGCTCAATGAGCAGTTCTTC.

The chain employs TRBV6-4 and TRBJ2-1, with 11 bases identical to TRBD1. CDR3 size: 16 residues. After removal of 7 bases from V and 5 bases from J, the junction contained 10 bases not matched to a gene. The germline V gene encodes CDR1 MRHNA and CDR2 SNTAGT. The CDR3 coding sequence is TGTGCCAGCACCGGACAGGGGGCGAACGGCGACAATGAGCAGTTCTTC. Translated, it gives CASTGQGANGDNEQFF.

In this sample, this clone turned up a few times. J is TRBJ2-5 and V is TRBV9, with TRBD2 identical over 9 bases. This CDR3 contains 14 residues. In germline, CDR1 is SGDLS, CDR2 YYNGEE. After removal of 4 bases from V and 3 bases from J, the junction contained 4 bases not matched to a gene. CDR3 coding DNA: TGTGCCAGCAGCACTCGACTAGCGGAAGAGACCCAGTACTTC. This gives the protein CASSTRLAEETQYF.

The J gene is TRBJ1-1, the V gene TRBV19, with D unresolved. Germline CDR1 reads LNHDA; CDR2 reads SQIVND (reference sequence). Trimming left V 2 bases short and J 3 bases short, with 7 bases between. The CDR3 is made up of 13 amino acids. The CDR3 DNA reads TGTGCCAGTAGTATAACGGGGTACACTGAAGCTTTCTTT. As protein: CASSITGYTEAFF.

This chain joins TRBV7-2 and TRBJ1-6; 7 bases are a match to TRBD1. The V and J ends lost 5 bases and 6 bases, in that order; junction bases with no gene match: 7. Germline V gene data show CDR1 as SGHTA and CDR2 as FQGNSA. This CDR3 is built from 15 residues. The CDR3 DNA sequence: TGTGCCAGCAGCGGCGGGACAGTCCTTAATTCACCCCTCCACTTT. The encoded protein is CASSGGTVLNSPLHF.

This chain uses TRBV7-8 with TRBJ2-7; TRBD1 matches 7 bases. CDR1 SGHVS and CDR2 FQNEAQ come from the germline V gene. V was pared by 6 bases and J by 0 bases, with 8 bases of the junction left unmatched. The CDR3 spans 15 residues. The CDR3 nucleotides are TGTGCCAGCAGGGTAGTGGGGACAGACTCCTACGAGCAGTACTTC. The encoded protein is CASRVVGTDSYEQYF.

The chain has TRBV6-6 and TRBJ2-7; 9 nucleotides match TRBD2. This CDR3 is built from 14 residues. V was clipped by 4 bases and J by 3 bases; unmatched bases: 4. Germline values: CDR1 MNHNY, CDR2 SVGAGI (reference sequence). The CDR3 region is CASSSAGGVYEQYF. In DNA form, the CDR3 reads TGTGCCAGCAGTTCAGCGGGAGGTGTCTACGAGCAGTACTTC.

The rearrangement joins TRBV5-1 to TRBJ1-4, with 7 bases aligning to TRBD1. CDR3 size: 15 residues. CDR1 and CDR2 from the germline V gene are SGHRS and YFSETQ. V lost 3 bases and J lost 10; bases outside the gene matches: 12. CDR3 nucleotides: TGCGCCAGCAGCTCCCCCGACAGGGTTCAGGGAAAACTGTTTTTT. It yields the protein CASSSPDRVQGKLFF.

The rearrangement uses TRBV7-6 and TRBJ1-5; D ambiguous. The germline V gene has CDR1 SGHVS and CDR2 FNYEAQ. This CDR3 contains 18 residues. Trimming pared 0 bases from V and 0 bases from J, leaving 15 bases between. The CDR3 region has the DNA TGTGCCAGCAGCTTAGCGCCGCTTAGCCCCACTAGCAATCAGCCCCAGCATTTT. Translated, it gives CASSLAPLSPTSNQPQHF.

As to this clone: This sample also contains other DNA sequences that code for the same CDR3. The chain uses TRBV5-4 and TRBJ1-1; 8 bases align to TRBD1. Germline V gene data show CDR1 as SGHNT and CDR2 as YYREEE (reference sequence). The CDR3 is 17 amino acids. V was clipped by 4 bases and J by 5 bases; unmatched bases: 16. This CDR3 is CASSPRDRRREGTEAFF. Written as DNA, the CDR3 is TGTGCCAGCAGCCCTAGGGACAGGCGCAGGGAGGGGACTGAAGCTTTCTTT.

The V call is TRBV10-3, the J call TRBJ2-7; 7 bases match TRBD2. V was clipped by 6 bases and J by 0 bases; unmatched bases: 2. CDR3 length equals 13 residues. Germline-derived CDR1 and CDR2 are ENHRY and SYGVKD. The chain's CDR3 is CAISRTSSYEQYF. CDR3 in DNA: TGTGCCATCAGCCGGACTAGCTCCTACGAGCAGTACTTC.

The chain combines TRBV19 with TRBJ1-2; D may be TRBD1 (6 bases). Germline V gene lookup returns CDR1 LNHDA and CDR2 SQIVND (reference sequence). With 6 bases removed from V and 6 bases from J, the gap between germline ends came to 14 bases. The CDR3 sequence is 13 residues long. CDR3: CASRGQSLNGYTF. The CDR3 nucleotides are TGTGCCAGTAGAGGACAGTCGTTAAATGGCTACACCTTC.

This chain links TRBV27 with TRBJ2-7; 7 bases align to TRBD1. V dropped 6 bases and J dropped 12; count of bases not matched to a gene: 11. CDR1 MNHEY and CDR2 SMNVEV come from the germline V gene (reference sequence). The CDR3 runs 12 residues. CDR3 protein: CASSLPDRDRYF. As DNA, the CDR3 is TGTGCCAGCAGCCTCCCCGACAGGGATCGGTACTTC.

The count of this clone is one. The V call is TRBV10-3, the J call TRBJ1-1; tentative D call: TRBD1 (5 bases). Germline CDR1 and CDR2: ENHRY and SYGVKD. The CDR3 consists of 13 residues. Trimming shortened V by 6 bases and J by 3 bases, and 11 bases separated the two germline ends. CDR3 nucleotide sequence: TGTGCCATCAGGGCCAGGGACTACACTGAAGCTTTCTTT. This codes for CAIRARDYTEAFF.

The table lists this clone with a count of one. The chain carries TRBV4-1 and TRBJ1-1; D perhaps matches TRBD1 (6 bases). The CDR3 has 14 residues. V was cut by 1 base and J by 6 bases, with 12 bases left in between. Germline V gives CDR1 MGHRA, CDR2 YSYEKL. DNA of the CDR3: TGCGCCAGCAGCCAAGCTAGGGGGGGCTCTGAAGCTTTCTTT. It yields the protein CASSQARGGSEAFF.